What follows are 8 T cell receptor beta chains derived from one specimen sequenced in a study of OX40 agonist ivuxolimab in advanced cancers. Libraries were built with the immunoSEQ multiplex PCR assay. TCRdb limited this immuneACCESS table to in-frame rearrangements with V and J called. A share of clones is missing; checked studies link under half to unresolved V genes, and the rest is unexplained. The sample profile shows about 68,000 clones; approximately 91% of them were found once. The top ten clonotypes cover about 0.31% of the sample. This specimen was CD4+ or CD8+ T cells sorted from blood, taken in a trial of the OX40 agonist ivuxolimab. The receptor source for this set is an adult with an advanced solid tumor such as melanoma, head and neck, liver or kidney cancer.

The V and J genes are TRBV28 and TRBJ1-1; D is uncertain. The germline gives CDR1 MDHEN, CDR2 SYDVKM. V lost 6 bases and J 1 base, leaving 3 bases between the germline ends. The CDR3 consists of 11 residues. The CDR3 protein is CASRGNTEAFF. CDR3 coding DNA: TGTGCCAGCAGGGGGAACACTGAAGCTTTCTTT.

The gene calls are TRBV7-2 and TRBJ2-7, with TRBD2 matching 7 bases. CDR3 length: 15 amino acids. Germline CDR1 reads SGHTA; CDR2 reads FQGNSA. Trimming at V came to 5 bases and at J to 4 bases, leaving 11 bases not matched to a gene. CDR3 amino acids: CASSTSSGPRYEQYF. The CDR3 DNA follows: TGTGCCAGCAGCACATCTAGCGGTCCCAGGTACGAGCAGTACTTC. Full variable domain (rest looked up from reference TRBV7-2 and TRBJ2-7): GAGVSQSPSNKVTEKGKDVELRCDPISGHTALYWYRQSLGQGLEFLIYFQGNSAPDKSGLPSDRFSAERTGGSVSTLTIQRTQQEDSAVYLCASSTSSGPRYEQYFGPGTRLTVT.

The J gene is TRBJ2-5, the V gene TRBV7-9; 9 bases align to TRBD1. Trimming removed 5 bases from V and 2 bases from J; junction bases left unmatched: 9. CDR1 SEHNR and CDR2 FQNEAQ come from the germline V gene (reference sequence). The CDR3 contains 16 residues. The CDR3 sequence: CASSRHPGQGQETQYF. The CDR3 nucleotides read TGTGCCAGCAGCCGGCACCCGGGACAGGGACAAGAGACCCAGTACTTC. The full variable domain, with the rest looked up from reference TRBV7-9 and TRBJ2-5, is DTGVSQNPRHKITKRGQNVTFRCDPISEHNRLYWYRQTLGQGPEFLTYFQNEAQLEKSRLLSDRFSAERPKGSFSTLEIQRTEQGDSAMYLCASSRHPGQGQETQYFGPGTRLLVL.

The CDR3 is CASSRGALPNTEAFF. The CDR3 DNA sequence: TGTGCCAGCAGCCGCGGGGCATTGCCGAACACTGAAGCTTTCTTT. The gene calls are TRBV7-9 and TRBJ1-1, with D perhaps matching TRBD1 (5 bases). The germline V and J ends were trimmed by 5 bases and 1 base, with 14 bases remaining between them. This CDR3 is built from 15 residues. Per germline, CDR1 SEHNR and CDR2 FQNEAQ (reference sequence).

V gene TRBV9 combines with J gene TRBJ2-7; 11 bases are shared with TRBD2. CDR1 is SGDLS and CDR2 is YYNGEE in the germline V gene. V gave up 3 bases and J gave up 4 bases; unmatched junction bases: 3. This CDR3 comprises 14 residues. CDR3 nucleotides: TGTGCCAGCAGCGGCGGGACTAGCGGATACGAGCAGTACTTC. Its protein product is CASSGGTSGYEQYF.

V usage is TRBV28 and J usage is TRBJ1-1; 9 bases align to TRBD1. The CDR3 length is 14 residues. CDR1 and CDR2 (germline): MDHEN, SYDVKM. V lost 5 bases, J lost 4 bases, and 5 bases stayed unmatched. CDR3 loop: CASSEPGQGTEAFF. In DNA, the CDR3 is TGTGCCAGCAGTGAACCGGGACAGGGCACTGAAGCTTTCTTT.

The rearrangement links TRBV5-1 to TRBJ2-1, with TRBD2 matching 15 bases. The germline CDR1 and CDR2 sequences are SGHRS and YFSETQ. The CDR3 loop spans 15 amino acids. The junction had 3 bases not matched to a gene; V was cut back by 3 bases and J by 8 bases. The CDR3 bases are TGCGCCAGCAGCTCAGGACTAGCGGGAGGGCATGAGCAGTTCTTC. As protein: CASSSGLAGGHEQFF.

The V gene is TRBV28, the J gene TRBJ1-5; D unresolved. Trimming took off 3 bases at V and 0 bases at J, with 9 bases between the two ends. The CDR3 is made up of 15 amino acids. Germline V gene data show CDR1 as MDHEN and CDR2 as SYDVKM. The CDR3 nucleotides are TGTGCCAGCAGTTTTGGGAGCCTTAGCAATCAGCCCCAGCATTTT. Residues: CASSFGSLSNQPQHF.